A single sample gave rise to the 14 T cell receptor beta chains below, sequenced in a study of Ad26.COV2.S vaccination and SARS-CoV-2 variants. Using immunoSEQ multiplex PCR, the repertoire was profiled, and TCRdb retains in-frame clones only, with some absent. The table has approximately 480,000 clones, about 83% seen once. Treatment of the sample: roughly 18 received Ad26.COV2.S at low or high dose, single or two shots; about 5 received placebo; per-sample allocation not given. Specimen acquisition occurred on day 63 following the initial vaccine or placebo injection. The specimen was peripheral blood, collected in a trial of Ad26.COV2.S vaccine versus placebo. The receptors here all came from a person between 18 and 65 years old who received the Ad26.COV2.S COVID-19 vaccine or a placebo.

V gene TRBV27 combines with J gene TRBJ2-2; TRBD2 matches 9 bases. The germline gives CDR1 MNHEY, CDR2 SMNVEV (reference sequence). Germline trimming cut 2 bases from V and 4 bases from J; bases unmatched to any gene: 5. There are 16 residues in the CDR3. CDR3 nucleotides: TGTGCCAGCAGTTTAGTTGCGGGAGGGCCCACCGGGGAGCTGTTTTTT. It yields the protein CASSLVAGGPTGELFF.

This chain joins TRBV29-1 and TRBJ2-7; D might be TRBD2 (5 bases). This CDR3 has 15 residues. V lost 2 bases, J lost 3 bases, and 17 bases lay in between. The germline V gene has CDR1 SQVTM and CDR2 ANQGSEA. CDR3 nucleotide sequence: TGCAGCGTTGAAAGGCGAGATCGGGGTCTCTACGAGCAGTACTTC. It encodes CSVERRDRGLYEQYF.

The chain combines TRBV5-6 with TRBJ2-7, with D perhaps matching TRBD2 (6 bases). CDR1 is SGHDT, CDR2 YYEEEE, per germline. The CDR3 consists of 14 residues. The V end lost 6 bases, the J end lost 4 bases, and 17 bases lay between the germline ends. The CDR3 DNA sequence: TGTGCCAGCACCACTTCGGGGGTTGGATACGAGCAGTACTTC. The encoded protein is CASTTSGVGYEQYF.

The chain is built from TRBV27 and TRBJ1-2, with 7 bases aligning to TRBD1. The CDR3 has 12 residues. The V segment lost 7 bases and the J segment 6 bases; nucleotides outside the gene matches: 5. The V gene's germline CDR1 is MNHEY and CDR2 SMNVEV (reference sequence). This chain's CDR3 is CASKTGINGYTF. For the CDR3, the DNA is TGTGCCAGCAAGACAGGGATTAATGGCTACACCTTC.

This rearrangement joins TRBV19 to TRBJ2-5; D is possibly TRBD2 (5 bases). V was clipped by 5 bases and J by 3 bases, with 13 bases between them. The germline CDR1 and CDR2 sequences are LNHDA and SQIVND (reference sequence). The CDR3 runs 14 residues. This chain's CDR3 is CASSPRGLKETQYF. The CDR3, as DNA: TGTGCCAGTAGTCCCCGGGGTCTGAAAGAGACCCAGTACTTC.

The rearrangement joins TRBV27 to TRBJ1-2; a possible D gene is TRBD1 (6 bases). The CDR3 is 15 amino acids. The V gene's germline CDR1 is MNHEY and CDR2 SMNVEV (reference sequence). V lost 4 bases, J lost 7 bases, and 19 bases lay in between. The CDR3 DNA reads as TGTGCCAGCAGTTCCTCCTGGGGGGGCATGAGTGGCTACACCTTC. This translates into CASSSSWGGMSGYTF.

This clone was recorded once. This chain uses TRBV9 with TRBJ2-3; 8 bases map to TRBD1. V was clipped by 7 bases and J by 1 base; unmatched bases: 5. Germline V CDR1 and CDR2: SGDLS, YYNGEE. The CDR3 runs 14 residues. The CDR3 nucleotides read TGTGCCAGCGGGCGGGGACAGGGCACAGATACGCAGTATTTT. This encodes CASGRGQGTDTQYF. The full variable domain, with the rest looked up from reference TRBV9 and TRBJ2-3, is DSGVTQTPKHLITATGQRVTLRCSPRSGDLSVYWYQQSLDQGLQFLIQYYNGEERAKGNILERFSAQQFPDLHSELNLSSLELGDSALYFCASGRGQGTDTQYFGPGTRLTVL.

This clone was picked up one time. V and J are TRBV19 and TRBJ1-3; D is uncertain. V lost 6 bases and J 0 bases, leaving 15 bases between the germline ends. The CDR3 totals 16 residues. CDR1 and CDR2 (germline): LNHDA, SQIVND (reference sequence). The CDR3 sequence: CASSRRVANSGNTIYF. The CDR3 region has the DNA TGTGCCAGTAGCCGACGGGTGGCCAACTCTGGAAACACCATATATTTT.

This clone was recorded only once. The CDR3 sequence: CASSLPAGLAGGYNEQFF. The CDR3 coding sequence is TGTGCCAGCAGCCTCCCCGCGGGACTAGCGGGAGGATACAATGAGCAGTTCTTC. This sequence joins TRBV5-6 and TRBJ2-1; 15 nucleotides match TRBD2. V was pared by 4 bases and J by 4 bases, with 9 bases of the junction left unmatched. Germline CDR1 is SGHDT and CDR2 is YYEEEE. The CDR3 length is 18 residues.

V and J are TRBV5-1 and TRBJ1-2; no firm D call. The CDR3 extends over 13 amino acids. The germline gives CDR1 SGHRS, CDR2 YFSETQ. The V end lost 4 bases, the J end lost 4 bases, and 11 bases lay between the germline ends. CDR3 residues: CASSLTQSYGYTF. For the CDR3, the DNA is TGCGCCAGCAGCCTGACTCAAAGCTATGGCTACACCTTC. Drawing the rest from reference TRBV5-1 and TRBJ1-2, the complete variable domain is KAGVTQTPRYLIKTRGQQVTLSCSPISGHRSVSWYQQTPGQGLQFLFEYFSETQRNKGNFPGRFSGRQFSNSRSEMNVSTLELGDSALYLCASSLTQSYGYTFGSGTRLTVV.

CDR3 in amino acids: CAISEGSGLAFF. The CDR3 coding sequence is TGTGCCATCAGTGAGGGGTCAGGGCTTGCTTTCTTT. The V gene is TRBV10-3, the J gene TRBJ1-1, with TRBD1 as a possible D gene (5 bases). V lost 2 bases and J lost 11, with 12 bases in between. In germline, CDR1 is ENHRY, CDR2 SYGVKD. CDR3 length: 12 amino acids.

The genes are TRBV11-3 and TRBJ1-5; D is possibly TRBD1 (5 bases). The CDR3 is 16 residues long. V gave up 5 bases and J gave up 2 bases, with 16 bases separating them. CDR1 is SGHNT, CDR2 YENEEA, per germline. CDR3 DNA sequence: TGTGCCAGCAGCCCGCGTAGGGGACCGGGCAATCAGCCCCAGCATTTT. Protein: CASSPRRGPGNQPQHF.

This clone was counted a single time. V is TRBV7-9 and J is TRBJ1-1; 8 bases are a match to TRBD1. The CDR3 has 14 amino acids. Germline V CDR1 and CDR2: SEHNR, FQNEAQ (reference sequence). V shed 1 base and J 11 bases; nucleotides not matched to a gene: 9. Written as DNA, the CDR3 is TGTGCCAGCAGCTTAGGTCTCCGGACAGGGTCGGCTTTCTTT. Protein sequence: CASSLGLRTGSAFF.

The J gene is TRBJ2-7, the V gene TRBV28, with no clear D. The V and J ends lost 3 bases and 4 bases respectively, with 7 bases between them. Germline V CDR1 and CDR2: MDHEN, SYDVKM. There are 12 residues in the CDR3. CDR3 DNA sequence: TGTGCCAGCAGTTTGCCCCGTTACGAGCAGTACTTC. It yields the protein CASSLPRYEQYF.